This TCR beta chain derives from a study of blood T cell repertoires in COVID-19. Across the whole study: Acute and convalescent COVID-19 specimens originated in the United States, Italy and Spain. PBMCs, B-cell-depleted T cells, or T cells were the source of the cDNA or gDNA that made up the material.

CDR1 and CDR2 from the germline V gene are MRHNA and SNTAGT. This CDR3 has 17 residues. The V segment lost 2 bases and the J segment 1 base; nucleotides outside the gene matches: 8. This clone was detected a few times. The protocol was immunoSEQ multiplex PCR, while the TCRdb copy is restricted to in-frame clones and leaves out a portion. The data contain about 300,000 clones, roughly 90% of them seen just once; the ten biggest clones take up under 6.5%. Material: peripheral blood. The chain employs TRBV6-4 and TRBJ2-3, with TRBD2 matching over 8 bases. The TCR sequence derives from a young man who had recovered from COVID-19. CDR3 in amino acids: CASSDGGGGSGTDTQYF. CDR3 nucleotide sequence: TGTGCCAGCAGTGACGGAGGCGGGGGGAGCGGCACAGATACGCAGTATTTT.